Below are 18 T cell receptor beta chains sequenced from a single sample in a study of blood T cell repertoires in COVID-19. Clones were sequenced by immunoSEQ multiplex PCR, and TCRdb holds only the in-frame ones, with some missing. This sample yields approximately 300,000 clones, of which 70% to 90% are seen a single time; under 6% belongs to the top ten. The sequencing input was PBMCs or T cells enriched from blood (not recorded which). The origin of the receptors is a woman between 25 and 40 years old who had recovered from COVID-19.

In this sample, this clone turned up a few times. This chain joins TRBV27 and TRBJ1-2, with 8 bases that match TRBD1. Germline V gene sequence: CDR1 MNHEY, CDR2 SMNVEV (reference sequence). Losses at the gene ends were 4 bases for V and 4 bases for J; bases not matched to a gene: 8. The CDR3 is 15 amino acids. The CDR3 protein is CASSSLPQGAYGYTF. The CDR3 DNA reads TGTGCCAGCAGTTCACTGCCCCAGGGGGCCTATGGCTACACCTTC.

The chain combines TRBV2 with TRBJ1-6; TRBD1 might be the D (6 bases). V was clipped by 6 bases and J by 10 bases, with 31 bases between them. Looked up from germline, CDR1 is SNHLY and CDR2 is FYNNEI. The CDR3 extends over 19 amino acids. The CDR3 sequence: CASSDRRQAPSQKRSPLHF. In DNA, the CDR3 is TGTGCCAGCAGCGATCGAAGACAGGCCCCCTCCCAAAAAAGGTCACCCCTCCACTTT.

This clone has a single count. The rearrangement uses TRBV6-5 and TRBJ1-5; D is possibly TRBD1 (5 bases). This CDR3 spans 15 amino acids. Germline lookup yields CDR1 MNHEY and CDR2 SVGAGI. V was pared by 4 bases and J by 2 bases, with 12 bases between. CDR3 bases: TGTGCCAGCAGTTCAGACAGATTTGGCAATCAGCCCCAGCATTTT. Protein product: CASSSDRFGNQPQHF.

The CDR3 region has the DNA TGTGCCAGCAGCTCGCCCCCCGGGTCAAATTCACCCCTCCACTTT. Its protein is CASSSPPGSNSPLHF. The chain joins TRBV6-5 to TRBJ1-6; D gene ambiguous. Germline loops: CDR1 MNHEY, CDR2 SVGAGI. CDR3 size: 15 residues. The V end was cut by 6 bases, the J end by 7 bases, with 16 bases between.

This chain connects TRBV3-1 (or the pseudogene TRBV3-2) to TRBJ1-6, with 7 bases aligning to TRBD1. Germline-derived CDR1 and CDR2 are LGHDT and YNNKEL (reference sequence). The V segment lost 6 bases and the J segment 7 bases; nucleotides outside the gene matches: 6. The CDR3 totals 14 residues. CDR3 protein: CASRQTGLNSPLHF. The DNA for the CDR3 is TGTGCCAGCAGGCAGACAGGGTTGAATTCACCCCTCCACTTT.

The rearrangement uses TRBV19 and TRBJ1-1, with D tentatively TRBD1 (5 bases). The V end was cut by 7 bases, the J end by 5 bases, with 14 bases between. The CDR3 is 13 amino acids. Germline loops: CDR1 LNHDA, CDR2 SQIVND (reference sequence). CDR3 sequence: CASKWGGRTEAFF. CDR3 bases: TGTGCCAGTAAGTGGGGGGGGAGGACTGAAGCTTTCTTT.

CDR3 sequence reads: CASKVEGATNEKLFF. The CDR3 bases are TGTGCCAGCAAGGTTGAGGGGGCAACTAATGAAAAACTGTTTTTT. V is TRBV6-5 and J is TRBJ1-4; a weak D match, TRBD1 (6 bases). Trimming shortened V by 7 bases and J by 0 bases, and 12 bases separated the two germline ends. Germline lookup yields CDR1 MNHEY and CDR2 SVGAGI. The CDR3 extends over 15 amino acids.

The V gene is TRBV7-2, the J gene TRBJ1-1, with D possibly matching TRBD1 (6 bases). There are 13 residues in the CDR3. Germline V gives CDR1 SGHTA, CDR2 FQGNSA. V was trimmed by 5 bases and J by 4 bases, leaving 11 bases between them. The CDR3 sequence: CASSATGSTEAFF. The CDR3 bases are TGTGCCAGCAGCGCCACAGGGTCCACTGAAGCTTTCTTT.

The chain recombines TRBV5-5 with TRBJ1-6; D is unclear. CDR1 SGHKS and CDR2 YYEKEE come from the germline V gene (reference sequence). V lost 4 bases to trimming and J lost 8 bases, with 10 bases between them. This CDR3 is 13 amino acids long. The chain's CDR3 is CASSRRQDSPLHF. CDR3 sequence (DNA): TGTGCCAGCAGCAGAAGGCAGGATTCACCCCTCCACTTT.

This chain links TRBV7-9 with TRBJ1-2; tentative D call: TRBD1 (6 bases). Trimming removed 5 bases at V and 4 bases at J, with 14 bases between. The CDR3 has 14 residues. CDR1 is SEHNR, CDR2 FQNEAQ, per germline (reference sequence). Written as DNA, the CDR3 is TGTGCCAGCAGCGAAACAGGGCCCCTCTATGGCTACACCTTC. Its translation is CASSETGPLYGYTF.

The genes are TRBV11-2 and TRBJ1-3, with D possibly being TRBD1 (6 bases). CDR1 and CDR2 from the germline V gene are SGHAT and FQNNGV. This CDR3 comprises 16 residues. The V end lost 2 bases, the J end lost 0 bases, and 11 bases lay between the germline ends. CDR3 in DNA: TGTGCCAGCAGCTTAAGGGGGGGGATCTCTGGAAACACCATATATTTT. Its translation: CASSLRGGISGNTIYF.

This clone was seen a single time. The chain couples TRBV30 to TRBJ2-7; 10 positions match TRBD2. Germline V gene data show CDR1 as GTSNPN and CDR2 as SVGIG (reference sequence). The CDR3 runs 13 residues. The ends lost 2 bases at V and 7 bases at J; junction bases unmatched: 5. CDR3 loop: CAWSSGGAGEQYF. The DNA for the CDR3 is TGTGCCTGGAGTAGCGGGGGGGCCGGGGAGCAGTACTTC. Combining the CDR3 with reference TRBV30 and TRBJ2-7 gives the whole variable domain SQTIHQWPATLVQPVGSPLSLECTVEGTSNPNLYWYRQAAGRGLQLLFYSVGIGQISSEVPQNLSASRPQDRQFILSSKKLLLSDSGFYLCAWSSGGAGEQYFGPGTRLTVT.

The J gene is TRBJ1-2, the V gene TRBV12-3 or TRBV12-4, with D unclear. Trimming shortened V by 3 bases and J by 6 bases, and 8 bases separated the two germline ends. The CDR3 is made up of 12 amino acids. The CDR3 region has the DNA TGTGCCAGCAGTTTTACGGTGAATGGCTACACCTTC. This sequence encodes CASSFTVNGYTF.

This sequence joins TRBV30 and TRBJ2-5; D gene uncertain. V was trimmed by 4 bases and J by 4 bases, leaving 10 bases between them. This CDR3 contains 12 residues. CDR1 is GTSNPN and CDR2 is SVGIG in the germline V gene (reference sequence). For the CDR3, the DNA is TGTGCCTGGACCCCACTGCGAGAGACCCAGTACTTC. It yields the protein CAWTPLRETQYF.

The chain uses TRBV7-8 and TRBJ1-5, with 8 bases matching TRBD1. Germline V gene lookup returns CDR1 SGHVS and CDR2 FQNEAQ. The CDR3 spans 17 residues. The ends lost 2 bases at V and 1 base at J; junction bases unmatched: 7. In DNA, the CDR3 is TGTGCCAGCAGCTTATGGACAGGGAGTCGAAGCAATCAGCCCCAGCATTTT. It codes for CASSLWTGSRSNQPQHF.

The gene calls are TRBV27 and TRBJ1-5; 8 bases map to TRBD1. The CDR3 covers 16 residues. In germline, CDR1 is MNHEY, CDR2 SMNVEV (reference sequence). V was pared by 1 base and J by 7 bases, with 9 bases of the junction left unmatched. The CDR3 region has the DNA TGTGCCAGCAGTTTATTGGCCCGAGGACAGGGCCAGCCCCAGCATTTT. This sequence encodes CASSLLARGQGQPQHF.

J is TRBJ1-3 and V is TRBV4-1; D is unresolved. Trimming shortened V by 0 bases and J by 3 bases, and 6 bases separated the two germline ends. In germline, CDR1 is MGHRA, CDR2 YSYEKL. This CDR3 has 14 residues. This CDR3 is CASSQDQFGNTIYF. The CDR3 DNA reads TGCGCCAGCAGCCAAGATCAGTTTGGAAACACCATATATTTT.

This sequence joins TRBV9 and TRBJ2-1; 9 nucleotides align to TRBD2. The CDR3 has 16 amino acids. Germline V lookup: CDR1 SGDLS, CDR2 YYNGEE. V trimming: 7 bases; J trimming: 0 bases; junction bases outside the gene matches: 8. CDR3 DNA: TGTGCCAGCCAAGCGGGGGGTCCTAGCTCCTACAATGAGCAGTTCTTC. Encoded protein: CASQAGGPSSYNEQFF.